The T cell receptor beta chain under discussion was sequenced for a study of blood T cell repertoires in COVID-19. Study information: PBMCs, B-cell-depleted T cells, or T cells provided the cDNA or gDNA that made up the material.

Per the germline V gene, CDR1 is SGHRS and CDR2 is YFSETQ. V shed 4 bases and J 6 bases; nucleotides not matched to a gene: 8. The CDR3 contains 15 residues. Original processing methods: The authors estimated nucleated cell counts from reference gene primer amplification. Profiling relied on immunoSEQ multiplex PCR, and the TCRdb table lists in-frame clones only, not all of them. D and trimming were read from the DNA, whereas the V and J calls and clone size are those reported in that table. The sample comprises about 50,000 clones, about 85% of which are singletons, and almost 6% rests with the top ten.

The rearrangement uses TRBV5-1 and TRBJ2-3; 10 nucleotides match TRBD2. The specimen sequenced was peripheral blood. The source is a woman aged 60 to 75 with acute or convalescent COVID-19. CDR3: CASSGASGGRDTQYF. The DNA for the CDR3 is TGCGCCAGCAGCGGGGCTAGCGGGGGCCGCGATACGCAGTATTTT. The variable domain in full, with the rest retrieved from reference TRBV5-1 and TRBJ2-3, is KAGVTQTPRYLIKTRGQQVTLSCSPISGHRSVSWYQQTPGQGLQFLFEYFSETQRNKGNFPGRFSGRQFSNSRSEMNVSTLELGDSALYLCASSGASGGRDTQYFGPGTRLTVL.